The clone carrying this TCR beta chain occurred many times. The source of the sample is a study of T cells in Graves' hyperthyroidism and ophthalmopathy. It was RNA transcripts that yielded the amplified TCR beta CDR3 regions. HTBI primers were the set used in a first-round RT-PCR of the TCR CDR3. In TCRdb, the multiplex PCR reads were re-called with MiXCR into one record per CDR3 protein. The sample carries approximately 600,000 distinct CDR3 sequences, around 15% recorded once. The clonotype comes from a young woman with Graves' hyperthyroidism. What was sequenced was blood.

The CDR3 DNA sequence: TGTGCCAGCAGCTTGACAGGGGAATCACCCCTCCACTTT. The encoded protein is CASSLTGESPLHF. V and J are TRBV11-2 and TRBJ1-6; 8 nucleotides line up with TRBD1. The CDR3 contains 13 residues. Germline CDR1 reads SGHAT; CDR2 reads FQNNGV. The J segment lost 10 bases and the V segment lost 3 bases, leaving 2 bases of the junction unmatched.